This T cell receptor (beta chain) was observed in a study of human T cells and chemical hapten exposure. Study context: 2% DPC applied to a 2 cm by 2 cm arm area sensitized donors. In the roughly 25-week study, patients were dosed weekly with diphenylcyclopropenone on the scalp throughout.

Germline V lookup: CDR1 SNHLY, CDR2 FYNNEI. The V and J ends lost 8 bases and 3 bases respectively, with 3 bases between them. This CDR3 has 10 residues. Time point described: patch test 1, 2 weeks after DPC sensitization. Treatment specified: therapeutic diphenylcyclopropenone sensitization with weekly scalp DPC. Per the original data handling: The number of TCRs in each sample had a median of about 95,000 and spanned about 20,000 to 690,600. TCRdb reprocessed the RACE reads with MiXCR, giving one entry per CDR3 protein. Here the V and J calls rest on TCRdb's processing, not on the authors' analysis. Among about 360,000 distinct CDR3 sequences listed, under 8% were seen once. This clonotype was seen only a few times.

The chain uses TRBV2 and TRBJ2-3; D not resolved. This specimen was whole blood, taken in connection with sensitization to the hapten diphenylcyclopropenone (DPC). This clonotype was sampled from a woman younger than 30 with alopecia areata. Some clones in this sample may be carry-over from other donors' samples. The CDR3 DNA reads TGTGCCAGCGAGACAGATACGCAGTATTTT. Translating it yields CASETDTQYF. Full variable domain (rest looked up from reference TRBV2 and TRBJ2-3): EPEVTQTPSHQVTQMGQEVILRCVPISNHLYFYWYRQILGQKVEFLVSFYNNEISEKSEIFDDQFSVERPDGSNFTLKIRSTKLEDSAMYFCASETDTQYFGPGTRLTVL.